A single sample is the source of the 29 T cell receptor beta chains below, sequenced in a study of shared clonotypes between healthy human individuals. Sequencing was performed with immunoSEQ multiplex PCR; in TCRdb, only in-frame clones are kept and a portion is missing. The sample holds 450,000 to 500,000 clones, 70% to 85% seen once. The sample taken for sequencing was PBMCs. Receptors were obtained from a woman in her thirties or forties in good health. Some clones in this sample may be carry-over from other donors' samples.

The J gene is TRBJ1-4, the V gene TRBV25-1; no reliable D call. Germline V gives CDR1 MGHDK, CDR2 SYGVNS. The CDR3 runs 17 residues. V lost 4 bases, J lost 5 bases, and 20 bases lay in between. The CDR3 loop is CASSANSPTPKNEKLFF. The DNA for the CDR3 is TGTGCCAGCAGTGCAAACTCCCCGACACCAAAGAATGAAAAACTGTTTTTT.

This clone was observed a single time. A read error is possible here, since a much larger clone lies one base away. The chain combines TRBV9 with TRBJ2-2, with D possibly matching TRBD1 (5 bases). This CDR3 comprises 14 residues. CDR1 and CDR2 from the germline V gene are SGDLS and YYNGEE. CDR3 coding DNA: TGTGCCAGCGGCGTAGGGGAGAACACCGGGGAGCTGTTTTTT. It is translated as CASGVGENTGELFF.

The rearrangement joins TRBV30 to TRBJ2-3; the D call may be TRBD1 or TRBD2 (5 bases each). The CDR3 covers 11 residues. The germline V gene has CDR1 GTSNPN and CDR2 SVGIG (reference sequence). V lost 1 base and J 6 bases, leaving 5 bases between the germline ends. CDR3 DNA sequence: TGTGCCTGGAGTGGGGGGGATACGCAGTATTTT. Translated, it gives CAWSGGDTQYF.

The table lists this clone with a few counts. Relative to the germline gene, one junction end is altered; a read error may explain this. The chain employs TRBV7-2 and TRBJ2-1; the match to TRBD2 covers 7 bases. The CDR3 sequence is 12 residues long. Germline lookup yields CDR1 SGHTA and CDR2 FQGNSA. The CDR3: CASSLSGRAMVF. The CDR3, as DNA: TGTGCCAGCAGCTTAAGTGGGAGGGCCATGGTCTTC.

V usage is TRBV28 and J usage is TRBJ1-4, with 7 bases matching TRBD1. The V segment lost 6 bases and the J segment 3 bases; nucleotides outside the gene matches: 10. The CDR3 consists of 16 residues. The V gene's germline CDR1 is MDHEN and CDR2 SYDVKM. DNA of the CDR3: TGTGCCAGCAGCAATCTACCGGGACAGCCTAATGAAAAACTGTTTTTT. Translation: CASSNLPGQPNEKLFF.

The chain has TRBV18 and TRBJ2-1; D not resolved. The CDR3 contains 13 residues. V lost 3 bases and J 8 bases, leaving 11 bases between the germline ends. Germline CDR1 KGHSH, CDR2 LQKENI. The CDR3 is CASSPPLLYEQFF. The CDR3 nucleotides are TGTGCCAGCTCACCCCCCCTATTATATGAGCAGTTCTTC.

The sample holds a few counts of this clone. V usage is TRBV2 and J usage is TRBJ2-7; TRBD1 might be the D (5 bases). CDR1 is SNHLY, CDR2 FYNNEI, per germline. Trimming cost V 4 bases and J 3 bases, with 13 bases left between them. The CDR3 contains 14 residues. Written as DNA, the CDR3 is TGTGCCAGCAGTGGGGCGGACAATTTCTACGAGCAGTACTTC. Translated, it gives CASSGADNFYEQYF.

This clone occurred a few times. V and J are TRBV7-2 and TRBJ2-7; D is possibly TRBD1 (5 bases). CDR1 is SGHTA, CDR2 FQGNSA, per germline. The CDR3 is 13 amino acids. Trimming cost V 5 bases and J 0 bases, with 8 bases left between them. The CDR3 reads CASSRTPSYEQYF. The CDR3 nucleotides are TGTGCCAGCAGCCGGACACCCTCCTACGAGCAGTACTTC.

This chain connects TRBV7-9 to TRBJ2-7; 10 bases match TRBD1. CDR1 is SEHNR and CDR2 is FQNEAQ in the germline V gene (reference sequence). Trimming took 3 bases from V and 2 from J; bases not matched to a gene: 4. The CDR3 runs 15 residues. CDR3 sequence (DNA): TGTGCCAGCAGCTTTGGCGGACAGGGGGCCTACGAGCAGTACTTC. The encoded protein is CASSFGGQGAYEQYF.

V usage is TRBV7-9 and J usage is TRBJ2-1; possible D gene TRBD1, 5 bases. Trimming removed 2 bases from V and 8 bases from J, with 16 bases in between. Germline V CDR1 and CDR2: SEHNR, FQNEAQ (reference sequence). The length of the CDR3 is 15 residues. The CDR3 DNA sequence: TGTGCCAGCAGCTTATCTGGGGCATCGTGGGATGAGCAGTTCTTC. It specifies CASSLSGASWDEQFF.

V gene TRBV18 combines with J gene TRBJ2-5, with 8 bases fitting TRBD1. Germline CDR1 reads KGHSH; CDR2 reads LQKENI. The CDR3 spans 14 residues. V was pared by 6 bases and J by 5 bases, with 8 bases of the junction left unmatched. The CDR3 DNA sequence: TGTGCCAGCTCCCCGACAGGGGTTGGGGAGACCCAGTACTTC. Encoded protein: CASSPTGVGETQYF.

The chain uses TRBV4-2 and TRBJ2-1; D gene ambiguous. The germline V gene has CDR1 LGHNA and CDR2 YNFKEQ. V gave up 0 bases and J gave up 6 bases, with 6 bases separating them. The CDR3 has 13 residues. CDR3 bases: TGTGCCAGCAGCCAAGATGTCGGCAATGAGCAGTTCTTC. The encoded protein is CASSQDVGNEQFF.

The genes are TRBV7-3 and TRBJ1-4, with unresolved D. From germline, CDR1 is SGHTA and CDR2 FQGTGA. The CDR3 is 15 amino acids. The V end lost 1 base, the J end lost 0 bases, and 6 bases lay between the germline ends. In DNA, the CDR3 is TGTGCCAGCAGCTTAAGTAGGGCAACTAATGAAAAACTGTTTTTT. This sequence encodes CASSLSRATNEKLFF.

Of note for this clone: This may be a read error: a much more frequent sequence differs by one nucleotide. The sample contains more than one DNA sequence encoding this CDR3. The chain links TRBV11-3 to TRBJ2-7; D is unclear. This CDR3 contains 12 residues. The germline V and J ends were trimmed by 0 bases and 3 bases, with 3 bases remaining between them. Germline V gene sequence: CDR1 SGHNT, CDR2 YENEEA. CDR3 nucleotide sequence: TGTGCCAGCAGCTTAGAGGGCTACGAGCAGTACTTC. It is translated as CASSLEGYEQYF.

The sample holds a few counts of this clone. The rearrangement joins TRBV11-2 to TRBJ2-7; 7 bases align to TRBD1. With 3 bases clipped from V and 0 bases from J, the junction kept 2 bases outside the gene matches. The CDR3 is made up of 14 amino acids. Germline values: CDR1 SGHAT, CDR2 FQNNGV. CDR3 in amino acids: CASSFDRDSYEQYF. CDR3 coding DNA: TGTGCCAGCAGCTTTGACAGGGACTCCTACGAGCAGTACTTC.

This clone was seen just once. V and J are TRBV7-2 and TRBJ2-4; D is possibly TRBD2 (5 bases). Per germline, CDR1 SGHTA and CDR2 FQGNSA. The germline V and J ends were trimmed by 5 bases and 1 base, with 15 bases remaining between them. The length of the CDR3 is 16 residues. CDR3 sequence: CASSSTRRGAKNIQYF. The CDR3 DNA sequence: TGTGCCAGCAGCAGCACCCGCCGAGGGGCCAAAAACATTCAGTACTTC.

The rearrangement uses TRBV7-2 and TRBJ2-3, with D perhaps TRBD1 or TRBD2 (5 bases each). V shed 4 bases and J shed 2 bases, with 13 bases lying between them. In germline, CDR1 is SGHTA, CDR2 FQGNSA. There are 15 residues in the CDR3. The CDR3 coding sequence is TGTGCCAGCAGCTATTCACTAGGGACCACAGATACGCAGTATTTT. Amino acid sequence: CASSYSLGTTDTQYF.

This clone occurred a few times. CDR3: CASSLDLVTNYEQYF. The CDR3 region has the DNA TGTGCCAGCAGCTTAGATCTCGTAACTAACTACGAGCAGTACTTC. The rearrangement uses TRBV11-2 and TRBJ2-7; no definite D call. V lost 0 bases and J lost 3, with 12 bases in between. Germline V lookup: CDR1 SGHAT, CDR2 FQNNGV. The CDR3 loop spans 15 amino acids.

About this clone: Mismatch with germline at one junction end may stem from a read error. This rearrangement joins TRBV7-7 to TRBJ2-4; TRBD2 matches 7 bases. The V gene's germline CDR1 is SSHAT and CDR2 FNYEAQ (reference sequence). The CDR3 consists of 22 residues. DNA of the CDR3: TGTGCTAGCAGCTTAGCGTTAAGGGTATGTGGCGGGAGTGTAAGAGCCAAAAACATTCAGTACTTC. Amino acids: CASSLALRVCGGSVRAKNIQYF.

With regard to this clone: Given the absence of the conserved phenylalanine or tryptophan at the CDR3 end, a read error is likely. The gene calls are TRBV15 and TRBJ2-7, with a weak D call TRBD2 (7 bases). The CDR3 totals 16 residues. Germline CDR1 reads LNHNV; CDR2 reads YYDKDF (reference sequence). Trimming removed 5 bases at V and 2 bases at J, with 19 bases between. DNA of the CDR3: TGTGCCACCAGCTTGCAGATGCGGGGGCCACCCTACGAGCAGTACTCC. This encodes CATSLQMRGPPYEQYS.

The gene calls are TRBV29-1 and TRBJ2-5, with 8 bases lining up with TRBD1. CDR3 length: 14 residues. The germline CDR1 and CDR2 sequences are SQVTM and ANQGSEA. Unmatched junction bases numbered 11, after V lost 7 bases and J lost 4 bases. The CDR3 coding sequence is TGCAGCGGCGCGGACAGGGTAGGGTCAGAGACCCAGTACTTC. Its protein product is CSGADRVGSETQYF.

The chain combines TRBV5-4 with TRBJ2-2, with 8 bases aligning to TRBD1. The CDR3 is made up of 15 amino acids. V lost 0 bases to trimming and J lost 5 bases; unmatched junction nucleotides: 3. Per germline, CDR1 SGHNT and CDR2 YYREEE (reference sequence). The CDR3 coding sequence is TGTGCCAGCAGCTTGGCAGGGGGCAGGACCGGGGAGCTGTTTTTT. This codes for CASSLAGGRTGELFF.

The rearrangement joins TRBV5-4 to TRBJ2-7; 13 bases fit TRBD2. The CDR3 is 15 amino acids. CDR1 is SGHNT, CDR2 YYREEE, per germline (reference sequence). V lost 4 bases to trimming and J lost 4 bases; unmatched junction nucleotides: 5. The CDR3 region has the DNA TGTGCCAGCAGCCGGACTAGCGGGAGTGGGTACGAGCAGTACTTC. Translated: CASSRTSGSGYEQYF. Supplemented by reference TRBV5-4 and TRBJ2-7, the full variable domain reads ETGVTQSPTHLIKTRGQQVTLRCSSQSGHNTVSWYQQALGQGPQFIFQYYREEENGRGNFPPRFSGLQFPNYSSELNVNALELDDSALYLCASSRTSGSGYEQYFGPGTRLTVT.

V usage is TRBV7-2 and J usage is TRBJ2-3; perhaps TRBD1 as D (5 bases). The CDR3 totals 16 residues. Germline-derived CDR1 and CDR2 are SGHTA and FQGNSA. Trimming took 2 bases from V and 1 from J, leaving 13 bases between them. CDR3 nucleotides: TGTGCCAGCAGCTTAAGGTACCAGGGTGGCACAGATACGCAGTATTTT. Its protein product is CASSLRYQGGTDTQYF.

The gene calls are TRBV28 and TRBJ2-3, with D tentatively TRBD1 (6 bases). Trimming removed 6 bases from V and 4 bases from J, with 17 bases in between. Germline V gene sequence: CDR1 MDHEN, CDR2 SYDVKM. This CDR3 region has 15 residues. CDR3 sequence: CASRRLIRGSDTQYF. CDR3 DNA: TGTGCCAGCAGGCGATTGATTAGGGGGTCAGATACGCAGTATTTT. The full variable domain, rest sourced from reference TRBV28 and TRBJ2-3, is DVKVTQSSRYLVKRTGEKVFLECVQDMDHENMFWYRQDPGLGLRLIYFSYDVKMKEKGDIPEGYSVSREKKERFSLILESASTNQTSMYLCASRRLIRGSDTQYFGPGTRLTVL.

V and J are TRBV10-3 and TRBJ2-3; 13 bases agree with TRBD2. CDR1 and CDR2 from the germline V gene are ENHRY and SYGVKD. Trimming cost V 2 bases and J 2 bases; bases outside gene matches: 1. CDR3 length equals 16 residues. This CDR3 is CAISEGTSGNTDTQYF. The CDR3 DNA reads TGTGCCATCAGTGAGGGGACTAGCGGGAACACAGATACGCAGTATTTT.

J is TRBJ2-5 and V is TRBV7-2; D is possibly TRBD1 or TRBD2 (5 bases each). The germline V and J ends were trimmed by 0 bases and 5 bases, with 13 bases remaining between them. Germline loops: CDR1 SGHTA, CDR2 FQGNSA. CDR3 length equals 15 residues. CDR3 sequence: CASSLAGGRVETQYF. The CDR3 region has the DNA TGTGCCAGCAGCTTAGCTGGGGGACGGGTGGAGACCCAGTACTTC. Complete variable domain (other parts from reference TRBV7-2 and TRBJ2-5): GAGVSQSPSNKVTEKGKDVELRCDPISGHTALYWYRQSLGQGLEFLIYFQGNSAPDKSGLPSDRFSAERTGGSVSTLTIQRTQQEDSAVYLCASSLAGGRVETQYFGPGTRLLVL.

The chain combines TRBV5-4 with TRBJ2-3, with 8 bases identical to TRBD2. The germline gives CDR1 SGHNT, CDR2 YYREEE (reference sequence). After removal of 2 bases from V and 4 bases from J, the junction contained 3 bases not matched to a gene. CDR3 length equals 14 residues. This CDR3 reads CASSFSGSADTQYF. CDR3 DNA: TGTGCCAGCAGCTTCAGCGGGAGTGCAGATACGCAGTATTTT.

This clone was counted a single time. The chain recombines TRBV19 with TRBJ2-1; 8 nucleotides agree with TRBD2. V lost 5 bases, J lost 7 bases, and 10 bases stayed unmatched. This CDR3 is 15 amino acids long. Germline CDR1 is LNHDA and CDR2 is SQIVND (reference sequence). CDR3 region: CASSHTSGGGNEQFF. The CDR3 DNA sequence: TGTGCCAGTAGTCATACTAGCGGAGGGGGGAATGAGCAGTTCTTC.